This T cell receptor (beta chain) was profiled in a study of cytotoxic CD8 clonotypes in ibrutinib-treated CLL. The assay was immunoSEQ multiplex PCR, and TCRdb's table has in-frame clones only and misses some. The table records 110,000 to 150,000 clones, 76% of them present only once. The germline gives CDR1 MGHDK, CDR2 SYGVNS. Trimming took 6 bases from V and 6 from J; bases not matched to a gene: 5. This CDR3 spans 14 amino acids. This clone was found once. The TCR comes from a human donor with chronic lymphocytic leukemia. The sample consisted of PBMCs, taken after 24 months of ibrutinib treatment. The chain uses TRBV25-1 and TRBJ2-1; the match to TRBD2 covers 10 bases. The CDR3 protein is CASRGSGRGNEQFF. The DNA for the CDR3 is TGTGCCAGCAGGGGAAGCGGGAGGGGCAATGAGCAGTTCTTC.